The present entry profiles one T cell receptor beta chain with its context. Tregs were sorted as CD4+CD25+CD127-/low cells. Using its own MiXCR run on the 5' RACE reads, TCRdb lists one record per CDR3 protein. Among about 43,000 distinct CDR3 sequences, 22% were seen once, and the ten largest hold roughly 4.5%. Sequencing input: Tregs sorted from a lymph node. The TCR was taken from a female donor with breast cancer.

In nucleotides, the CDR3 is TGTGCCAGCGGGGGCGCGTCCGGGGAGCTGTTTTTT. This sequence encodes CASGGASGELFF. V gene TRBV7-3 combines with J gene TRBJ2-2; the D gene is possibly TRBD1 (6 bases). Germline loops: CDR1 SGHTA, CDR2 FQGTGA. V was cut by 8 bases and J by 6 bases, with 10 bases left in between. There are 12 residues in the CDR3.